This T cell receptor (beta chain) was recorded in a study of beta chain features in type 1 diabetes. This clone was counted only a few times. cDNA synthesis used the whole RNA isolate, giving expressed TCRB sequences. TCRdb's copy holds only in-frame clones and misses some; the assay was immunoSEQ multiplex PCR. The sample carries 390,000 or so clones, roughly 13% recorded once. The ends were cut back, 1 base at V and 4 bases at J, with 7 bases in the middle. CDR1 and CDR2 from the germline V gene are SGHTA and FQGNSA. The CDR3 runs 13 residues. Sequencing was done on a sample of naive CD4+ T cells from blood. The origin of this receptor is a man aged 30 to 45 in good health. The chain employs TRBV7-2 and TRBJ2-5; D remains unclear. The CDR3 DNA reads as TGTGCCAGCAGCTTAGGTCATCGAGAGACCCAGTACTTC. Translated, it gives CASSLGHRETQYF. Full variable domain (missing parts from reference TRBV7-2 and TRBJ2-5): GAGVSQSPSNKVTEKGKDVELRCDPISGHTALYWYRQSLGQGLEFLIYFQGNSAPDKSGLPSDRFSAERTGGSVSTLTIQRTQQEDSAVYLCASSLGHRETQYFGPGTRLLVL.